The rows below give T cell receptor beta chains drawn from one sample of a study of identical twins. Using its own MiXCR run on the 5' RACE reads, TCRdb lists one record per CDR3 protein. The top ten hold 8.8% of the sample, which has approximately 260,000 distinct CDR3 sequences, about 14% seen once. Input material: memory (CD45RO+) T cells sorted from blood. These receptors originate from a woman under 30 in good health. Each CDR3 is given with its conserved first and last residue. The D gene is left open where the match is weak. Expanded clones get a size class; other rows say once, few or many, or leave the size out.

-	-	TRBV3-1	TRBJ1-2	TGTGCCAGCAGCCCCACCCGAGGGACCGGCTACACCTTC	CASSPTRGTGYTF
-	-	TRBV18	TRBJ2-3	TGTGCCAGCTCACCATACCAGATATCCACTAGCACAGATACGCAGTATTTT	CASSPYQISTSTDTQYF
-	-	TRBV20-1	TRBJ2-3	TGCAGTGCTAGAAGCCCAGGAAGGGCGGGAGATACGCAGTATTTT	CSARSPGRAGDTQYF
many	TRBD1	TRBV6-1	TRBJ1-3	TGTGCCAGCAGCCGAGACAGGGCTGGAAACACCATATATTTT	CASSRDRAGNTIYF
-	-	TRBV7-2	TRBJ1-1	TGTGCCAGCAGCGCCACAGGGAGGCGGAGGGCTGAAGCTTTCTTT	CASSATGRRRAEAFF
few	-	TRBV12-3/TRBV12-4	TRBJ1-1	TGTGCCAGCAGGGATTGGACTGAAGCTTTCTTT	CASRDWTEAFF
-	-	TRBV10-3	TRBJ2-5	TGTGCCATCAGGCCATCAGGGGGGGAGAAGACCCAGTACTTC	CAIRPSGGEKTQYF
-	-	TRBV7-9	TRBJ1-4	TGTGCCAGCAGCTCTCCGGACGACGCAACTAATGAAAAACTGTTTTTT	CASSSPDDATNEKLFF
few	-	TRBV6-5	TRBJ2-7	TGTGCCAGCAGTTTTCGGGACTCTCCCGACGAGCAGTACTTC	CASSFRDSPDEQYF
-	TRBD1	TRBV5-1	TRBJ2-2	TGCGCCAGCAGCTCACTACAGGGGGCGCGTTCCGGGGAGCTGTTTTTT	CASSSLQGARSGELFF
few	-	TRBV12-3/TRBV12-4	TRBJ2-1	TGTGCCAGCAGTTTAAGCGGCGGCTGGGGTGAGCAGTTCTTC	CASSLSGGWGEQFF
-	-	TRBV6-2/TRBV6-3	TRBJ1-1	TGTGCCAGCACTACAGGCTACACTGAAGCTTTCTTT	CASTTGYTEAFF
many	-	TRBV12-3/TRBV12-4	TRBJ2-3	TGTGCCAGCAGTTTTACGTGGGATACGCAGTATTTT	CASSFTWDTQYF
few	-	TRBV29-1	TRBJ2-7	TGCAGCGTTGAAGATCCCAACGAGCAGTACTTC	CSVEDPNEQYF
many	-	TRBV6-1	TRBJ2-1	TGTGCCAGCAGGTCCGGGTTGGGGGGAGATGAGCAGTTCTTC	CASRSGLGGDEQFF
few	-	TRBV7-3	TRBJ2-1	TGTGCCAGCAGCCCCCCCCAAGGTGAGCAGTTCTTC	CASSPPQGEQFF
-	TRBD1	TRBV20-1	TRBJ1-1	TGCAGTGCTTGGACAGGGGAATCTGAAGCTTTCTTT	CSAWTGESEAFF
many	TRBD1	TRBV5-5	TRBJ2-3	TGTGCCAGCAGCTTGGGAGGGACAGGGGCAGATACGCAGTATTTT	CASSLGGTGADTQYF
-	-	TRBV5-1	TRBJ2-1	TGCGCCAGCAGCCTGACCGGCAATGAGCAGTTCTTC	CASSLTGNEQFF
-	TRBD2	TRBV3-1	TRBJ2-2	TGTGCCACCAGCCAAGCGGGAGCATTAACCGGGGAGCTGTTTTTT	CATSQAGALTGELFF
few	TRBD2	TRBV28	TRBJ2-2	TGTGCCAGCACCTCACCGAGCGGGAGACACACCGGGGAGCTGTTTTTT	CASTSPSGRHTGELFF
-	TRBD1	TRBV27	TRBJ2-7	TGTGCCAGCAGTCCTACGACAGGGGGCAGGTACGAGCAGTACTTC	CASSPTTGGRYEQYF
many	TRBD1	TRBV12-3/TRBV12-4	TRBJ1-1	TGTGCCAGCAGTTTAGGGGGACAGTTGAACACTGAAGCTTTCTTT	CASSLGGQLNTEAFF
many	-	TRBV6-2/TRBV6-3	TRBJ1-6	TGTGCCAGCGGCGGACGGCCAACCCTCCACTTT	CASGGRPTLHF
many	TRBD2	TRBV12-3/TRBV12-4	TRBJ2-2	TGTGCCAGCCATCTAGCGGGGAACACCGGGGAGCTGTTTTTT	CASHLAGNTGELFF
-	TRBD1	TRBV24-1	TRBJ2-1	TGTGCCACCAGTGATTCGGGCGGGACAGGGGCCGTTGAGCAGTTCTTC	CATSDSGGTGAVEQFF
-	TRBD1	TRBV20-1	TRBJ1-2	TGCAGTGCTAGGGCCTCGACAGGGAGTCAGAGTGGCTACACCTTC	CSARASTGSQSGYTF
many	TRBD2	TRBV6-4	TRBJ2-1	TGTGCCAGCAGTGACGGACTAGCGGGAGGTGAGCAGTTCTTC	CASSDGLAGGEQFF
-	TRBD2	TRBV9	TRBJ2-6	TGTGCCAGCAGCCCATCTAGCGGGAGGGCCTCTGGGGCCAACGTCCTGACTTTC	CASSPSSGRASGANVLTF
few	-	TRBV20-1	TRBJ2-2	TGCAGTGCTAGAGCTGCCGGAAAGCACGGGGAGCTGTTTTTT	CSARAAGKHGELFF
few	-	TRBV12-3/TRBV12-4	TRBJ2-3	TGTGCCAGCAGTTTGTTGGGGGCTGGGGCAGATACGCAGTATTTT	CASSLLGAGADTQYF
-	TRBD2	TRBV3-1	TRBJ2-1	TGTGCCAGCAGCCAAGAGGGTTCTAGCGGGAGCTCCTACAATGAGCAGTTCTTC	CASSQEGSSGSSYNEQFF
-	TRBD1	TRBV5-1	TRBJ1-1	TGCGCCAGCAGCGAGTCTCAGGGGGACACTGAAGCTTTCTTT	CASSESQGDTEAFF
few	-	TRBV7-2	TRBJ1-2	TGTGCCAGCAGTTTTGGACTGCGAAACTATGGCTACACCTTC	CASSFGLRNYGYTF
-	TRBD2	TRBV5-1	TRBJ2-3	TGCGCCAGCAGCTTGGGCCTAGCGGGGGGCATACGCACAGATACGCAGTATTTT	CASSLGLAGGIRTDTQYF
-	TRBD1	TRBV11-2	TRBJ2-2	TGTGCCAGCAGCCATGTGGGGGACAGAAAGGGGGTAGGGAACACCGGGGAGCTGTTTTTT	CASSHVGDRKGVGNTGELFF
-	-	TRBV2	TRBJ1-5	TGTGCCAGCAGTGTTGGTAGGGTATCTCAGCCCCAGCATTTT	CASSVGRVSQPQHF
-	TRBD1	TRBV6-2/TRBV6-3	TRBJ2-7	TGTGCCAGCCGAAGAGGACAGGGGTATTATGGGGAGCAGTACTTC	CASRRGQGYYGEQYF
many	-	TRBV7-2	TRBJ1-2	TGTGCCAGCAGCTTCGAGCAGGCGGCTTACTATGGCTACACCTTC	CASSFEQAAYYGYTF
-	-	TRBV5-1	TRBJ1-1	TGCGCCAGCAGCGTGGGGTCGGTGGGCACTGAAGCTTTCTTT	CASSVGSVGTEAFF
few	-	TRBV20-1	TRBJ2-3	TGCAGTGCCCCACTAGGGGGAGGGGCTAAAGATACGCAGTATTTT	CSAPLGGGAKDTQYF
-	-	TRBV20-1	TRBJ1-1	TGCAGTGCTAGAGAGGTGGCCCTTAACACTGAAGCTTTCTTT	CSAREVALNTEAFF